The entry below describes one TCR beta chain. Its binding antigen is unknown. Per-nucleotide qualities are absent, and no much larger clonotype sits a single base away. Whole blood was collected in K2EDTA tubes by collaborating institutions according to the institutions' own protocols. Collaborator samples were shipped for TCRbeta analysis as frozen whole blood, isolated PBMCs, or DNA extracted from either sample type. This sample is part of a study of blood T cell repertoires in COVID-19 (dated by TCRdb to between 2020 and 2021). For the wider study: The collaborator samples originated in the United States, Italy and Spain and spanned the acute and convalescent phases of COVID-19. The prospective study material was composed of cDNA or gDNA derived from T cells, B-cell-depleted T cells, or PBMCs. Deeply sampled blood TCRbeta repertoires from subjects exposed to, actively infected with, or recovered from COVID-19 were included in the dataset. Samples came from the ongoing ImmuneRACE study (first 160 participants) plus 1,254 subjects from 6 global collaborators. Sample metadata almost always included a de-identified subject ID, COVID-19 status, age in years and sex. HLA class I and class II types, where available, came from metadata supplied by the sample provider rather than from assay-based typing. A freely available public database, intended as a resource for researchers studying the immune response to SARS-CoV-2, is where the repertoires were released. The full study reports these points: The amount of clinical and demographic metadata varied by source and participant and was provided uncurated.

The immunoSEQ Assay, a bias-controlled multiplex PCR, was used to amplify TCRbeta CDR3 regions from genomic DNA. The authors' pipeline ran thus. Within the assay, amplification of reference gene primers was used to estimate how many nucleated cells each sample contained. Sequence reads were collapsed and filtered to measure the absolute abundance of every unique TCRbeta CDR3 rearrangement. For each sample, productive Simpson clonality was calculated as the square root of Simpson's diversity index across productive rearrangements. The table was pulled from immuneACCESS by TCRdb, which kept in-frame rearrangements only. Such tables lose some clones; where checked, under half of the loss comes from unresolved V genes, and the rest has no known cause. Clone size and the V and J calls come from that table; the DNA yielded D and trimming. The sample table shows 45,000 to 60,000 clones, and about 81% are seen once. The top ten constitute over 2% of the sample.

Measured from the cysteine to the phenylalanine, the CDR3 is 13 residues long. CDR3 DNA only is kept here, 39 bases in frame from base 1. Relative to germline, V is 3 bases shorter and J is 5 bases shorter, with 8 bases between their ends. The V gene is TRBV12-3 or TRBV12-4 and the J gene is TRBJ1-5, with no D gene named confidently. This clonotype was obtained from a man in his forties or fifties with acute or convalescent COVID-19. The sample taken for sequencing was peripheral blood. The CDR3 here reads CASSLGNHQPQHF. The sequenced DNA: TGTGCCAGCAGTTTGGGCAACCATCAGCCCCAGCATTTT.